Given below is one TCR beta chain in context. Its antigen is still unknown. A multiplex PCR was run with 60 Vbeta primers and 13 Jbeta primers. The protocol was immunoSEQ multiplex PCR, while the TCRdb copy is restricted to in-frame clones and leaves out a portion. The table lists more than 110,000 clones, 55% to 80% of them singletons, with under 15% in the top ten. Germline V gene data show CDR1 as GTSNPN and CDR2 as SVGIG (reference sequence). Trimming cost V 2 bases and J 6 bases; bases outside gene matches: 14. The CDR3 covers 16 residues. The source of the sample is a study of cytomegalovirus exposure and HLA in healthy donors. General study points: In vitro assays verified that a few CMV-associated chains recognized CMV antigens specifically.

Sequences were obtained from PBMCs. This rearrangement joins TRBV30 to TRBJ1-1, with TRBD1 matching 8 bases. The origin of this receptor is a human donor in good health. The CDR3 nucleotides are TGTGCCTGGAGTTTATTAGGACAGGGAAGGGTTGCTGAAGCTTTCTTT. Amino acids: CAWSLLGQGRVAEAFF.